One TCR beta chain is described in this entry. Its cognate antigen is unknown. The entry originates in a study of T-cell memory formation after mild COVID-19. Per the germline V gene, CDR1 is SGHRS and CDR2 is YFSETQ. V dropped 0 bases and J dropped 9; count of bases not matched to a gene: 6. The CDR3 totals 14 residues. TCRdb itself ran the 5' RACE reads through MiXCR, one entry per CDR3 protein. Of about 430,000 distinct CDR3 sequences listed, about a sixth were seen once; the top ten hold about 22%. Broader study findings: That cross-reactive memory joined was suggested by some responding clones appearing in pre-infection memory.

This sequence was found in a man aged 18-30 years who had mild COVID-19 (a few samples of this study predate the infection). Cell type and time point are not known. The rearrangement uses TRBV5-1 and TRBJ2-1, with TRBD2 matching over 7 bases. Material: PBMCs or a T cell subset sorted from them (not recorded which). CDR3 DNA: TGCGCCAGCAGCTTGGCGGGGGGTACGGGTGAGCAGTTCTTC. Amino acid sequence: CASSLAGGTGEQFF.